This T cell receptor beta chain was captured in a study of blood T cell repertoires in COVID-19. Sequencing was performed with immunoSEQ multiplex PCR; in TCRdb, only in-frame clones are kept and a portion is missing. This sample has around 300,000 clones, with 86% found just once. Germline V gene sequence: CDR1 SEHNR, CDR2 FQNEAQ (reference sequence). The V end was cut by 4 bases, the J end by 2 bases, with 14 bases between. The CDR3 covers 15 residues. V and J are TRBV7-9 and TRBJ1-2; possibly TRBD1 for D (5 bases). The clonotype comes from a woman aged 70-85 years with COVID-19, enrolled during active disease. Input material: peripheral blood. CDR3 region: CASSSPGLPNYGYTF. CDR3 nucleotides: TGTGCCAGCAGCTCCCCAGGGCTCCCGAACTATGGCTACACCTTC.